One sample yielded the 3 T cell receptor beta chains listed below, sequenced in a study of cytomegalovirus exposure and HLA in healthy donors. The method was immunoSEQ multiplex PCR; TCRdb's version includes in-frame clones alone and lacks a portion of them. Among roughly 220,000 clones listed, under 95% were seen once. Sequenced material: PBMCs. Every receptor here comes from a woman younger than 35 in good health and CMV-seronegative.

Here the CDR3 DNA reads TGTGCCAGCAGTCCCCGGCGGACTAGCGCAACCTACGAGCAGTACTTC. It translates to CASSPRRTSATYEQYF. V and J are TRBV27 and TRBJ2-7, with 9 bases fitting TRBD2. The CDR3 sequence is 16 residues long. The V gene's germline CDR1 is MNHEY and CDR2 SMNVEV (reference sequence). J lost 2 bases, V lost 5 bases, and 10 bases had no gene match.

The rearrangement joins TRBV7-2 to TRBJ2-7; 7 nucleotides line up with TRBD1. The CDR3 is 15 residues long. V gave up 5 bases and J gave up 2 bases; unmatched junction bases: 9. Germline loops: CDR1 SGHTA, CDR2 FQGNSA. The CDR3 coding sequence is TGTGCCAGCAGCGCCTACAGGGGATTAACCTACGAGCAGTACTTC. Residues: CASSAYRGLTYEQYF.

The CDR3 is CASSLSSLSYEQYF. CDR3 bases: TGCGCCAGCAGCTTGTCTTCCCTCTCCTACGAGCAGTACTTC. The V call is TRBV5-1, the J call TRBJ2-7; D uncertain. The V gene's germline CDR1 is SGHRS and CDR2 YFSETQ. The CDR3 length is 14 residues. V gave up 1 base and J gave up 0 bases, with 8 bases separating them.